The 18 T cell receptor beta chains below were found in one sample sequenced in a study of PD-1 blockade in classical Hodgkin lymphoma. Clones were sequenced by immunoSEQ multiplex PCR, and TCRdb holds only the in-frame ones, with some missing. The table includes about 22,000 clones, 70% to 80% detected once. Each and every patient relapsed after autologous stem cell transplantation, and patients got differing brentuximab vedotin exposure. The sample here was peripheral blood mononuclear cells (PBMCs), taken before the second cycle of nivolumab. The receptors shown here come from a human donor with classical Hodgkin lymphoma.

This rearrangement joins TRBV9 to TRBJ2-4; D uncertain. V lost 4 bases to trimming and J lost 0 bases, with 14 bases between them. Germline CDR1 SGDLS, CDR2 YYNGEE. The CDR3 is 16 amino acids. CDR3 amino acids: CASSPLDQIAKNIQYF. In DNA form, the CDR3 reads TGTGCCAGCAGCCCTTTGGACCAAATAGCCAAAAACATTCAGTACTTC.

V and J are TRBV4-1 and TRBJ1-2; maybe TRBD1 (6 bases). V lost 0 bases to trimming and J lost 4 bases, with 18 bases between them. This CDR3 comprises 17 residues. Germline V CDR1 and CDR2: MGHRA, YSYEKL. The CDR3 spells CASSQEVTAGQIYGYTF. Here the CDR3 DNA reads TGCGCCAGCAGCCAAGAGGTGACAGCCGGACAGATCTATGGCTACACCTTC.

This clone is a singleton in its sample. The chain employs TRBV29-1 and TRBJ2-1, with TRBD2 as a possible D gene (6 bases). With 5 bases removed from V and 2 bases from J, the gap between germline ends came to 10 bases. CDR3 size: 13 residues. Germline CDR1 and CDR2: SQVTM and ANQGSEA. CDR3 coding DNA: TGCAGCGTTCGGGCGGGAACCTACAATGAGCAGTTCTTC. Translation gives CSVRAGTYNEQFF.

This clone occurred once. The V call is TRBV10-3, the J call TRBJ2-1, with 8 bases aligning to TRBD2. Germline V gene sequence: CDR1 ENHRY, CDR2 SYGVKD. J lost 6 bases, V lost 10 bases, and 14 bases had no gene match. CDR3 length: 15 amino acids. The chain's CDR3 is CATGRPGLGVNEQFF. The DNA of the CDR3 is TGTGCCACGGGTCGCCCGGGACTAGGAGTCAATGAGCAGTTCTTC.

This clone was recorded once. This chain joins TRBV6-5 and TRBJ1-2; D may be TRBD1 (5 bases). The V and J ends lost 6 bases and 0 bases respectively, with 14 bases between them. The length of the CDR3 is 15 residues. Looked up from germline, CDR1 is MNHEY and CDR2 is SVGAGI. The CDR3 reads CASSVRDAANYGYTF. CDR3 in DNA: TGTGCCAGCAGCGTGCGGGACGCCGCTAACTATGGCTACACCTTC.

The chain is built from TRBV6-1 and TRBJ1-2; a possible D gene is TRBD1 (5 bases). Germline CDR1 is MNHNS and CDR2 is SASEGT. V was shortened by 2 bases and J by 4 bases, with 17 bases between the two germline ends. The CDR3 is 16 residues long. The CDR3 DNA reads TGTGCCAGCAGTGAAATAGGAGGGGCTCTGGGCTATGGCTACACCTTC. Its protein is CASSEIGGALGYGYTF.

The chain carries TRBV6-6 and TRBJ2-7, with 8 bases aligning to TRBD2. V lost 2 bases, J lost 5 bases, and 8 bases stayed unmatched. Germline CDR1 is MNHNY and CDR2 is SVGAGI (reference sequence). This CDR3 contains 15 residues. The CDR3 sequence: CASSYTGTSGNEQYF. The CDR3, as DNA: TGTGCCAGCAGTTACACTGGGACTAGTGGGAACGAGCAGTACTTC.

This chain uses TRBV28 with TRBJ2-7, with D possibly being TRBD2 (6 bases). CDR3 length equals 14 residues. From germline, CDR1 is MDHEN and CDR2 SYDVKM. V shed 6 bases and J shed 0 bases, with 12 bases lying between them. This chain's CDR3 is CASRRPGLSYEQYF. The CDR3 DNA reads as TGTGCCAGCAGACGTCCGGGACTCTCCTACGAGCAGTACTTC.

The V and J genes are TRBV5-4 and TRBJ2-1; D may be TRBD2 (6 bases). Looked up from germline, CDR1 is SGHNT and CDR2 is YYREEE (reference sequence). CDR3 size: 15 residues. Trimming stripped 4 bases from V and 2 bases from J, with 13 bases between. The CDR3 spells CASSRDRETYNEQFF. In nucleotides, the CDR3 is TGTGCCAGCAGCCGAGACCGGGAGACCTACAATGAGCAGTTCTTC.

This clone was observed a few times. The V and J genes are TRBV5-1 and TRBJ2-7, with D possibly matching TRBD1 (6 bases). CDR3 length equals 14 residues. Trimming removed 5 bases from V and 7 bases from J, with 19 bases in between. CDR1 and CDR2 from the germline V gene are SGHRS and YFSETQ. CDR3 sequence reads: CASSRDTELGEQYF. As DNA, the CDR3 is TGCGCCAGCAGTCGGGACACGGAATTGGGGGAGCAGTACTTC.

This CDR3 is CASSFDSQETQYF. In DNA, the CDR3 is TGCGCCAGCAGCTTCGACAGCCAAGAGACCCAGTACTTC. The chain links TRBV5-1 to TRBJ2-5; D possibly corresponds to TRBD1 (5 bases). In germline, CDR1 is SGHRS, CDR2 YFSETQ. V dropped 2 bases and J dropped 1 base, with 6 bases sitting between them. The CDR3 spans 13 residues.

The chain employs TRBV5-1 and TRBJ2-5, with 9 positions matching TRBD2. V trimming: 0 bases; J trimming: 2 bases; junction bases outside the gene matches: 2. Germline values: CDR1 SGHRS, CDR2 YFSETQ. The CDR3 length is 15 residues. CDR3 sequence (DNA): TGCGCCAGCAGCTTGGGTCTAGCGGGGCAAGAGACCCAGTACTTC. It translates to CASSLGLAGQETQYF.

The chain combines TRBV5-8 with TRBJ1-2; D might be TRBD1 (6 bases). Trimming left V 4 bases short and J 6 bases short, with 19 bases between. Per the germline V gene, CDR1 is SGHTS and CDR2 is YDEGEE. The CDR3 has 15 amino acids. The CDR3 is CASSRFDAGGDGYTF. In nucleotides, the CDR3 is TGTGCCAGCAGCCGCTTTGACGCCGGGGGCGATGGCTACACCTTC.

The chain has TRBV6-6 and TRBJ2-2; D is ambiguous. Trimming cost V 11 bases and J 2 bases, with 9 bases left between them. The CDR3 is 12 residues long. Germline assignment: CDR1 MNHNY and CDR2 SVGAGI (reference sequence). Written as DNA, the CDR3 is TGTGCCGCCCTCCATAACACCGGGGAGCTGTTTTTT. It yields the protein CAALHNTGELFF.

This chain links TRBV5-3 with TRBJ1-2; D might be TRBD1 (5 bases). TRBV5-3 is noted as an ORF with a role that remains uncertain. Trimming removed 6 bases from V and 3 bases from J, with 6 bases in between. The CDR3 spans 11 residues. CDR3 coding DNA: TGTGCCAGAAAAGGGGACTATGGCTACACCTTC. Amino acid sequence: CARKGDYGYTF.

The V and J genes are TRBV28 and TRBJ2-3; TRBD2 agrees at 15 bases. Germline CDR1 and CDR2: MDHEN and SYDVKM. CDR3 length: 17 amino acids. The ends lost 11 bases at V and 7 bases at J; junction bases unmatched: 16. CDR3 amino acids: CASTGLAGGISRNTQYF. For the CDR3, the DNA is TGTGCCTCAACCGGACTAGCGGGAGGGATATCGAGAAATACGCAGTATTTT.

The genes are TRBV5-6 and TRBJ1-4; tentatively, D is TRBD1 (5 bases). Between the trimmed V and J ends, which lost 0 bases and 1 base, there was a span of 7 bases. The germline V gene encodes CDR1 SGHDT and CDR2 YYEEEE. The CDR3 extends over 15 amino acids. In DNA, the CDR3 is TGTGCCAGCAGCTTGGGCGGGGGAACTAATGAAAAACTGTTTTTT. The encoded protein is CASSLGGGTNEKLFF.

The gene calls are TRBV7-6 and TRBJ1-4; a weak D match, TRBD1 (5 bases). V lost 1 base, J lost 2 bases, and 14 bases lay in between. This CDR3 comprises 17 residues. Germline loops: CDR1 SGHVS, CDR2 FNYEAQ. Written as DNA, the CDR3 is TGTGCCAGCAGCTTAGATAGAGGGGTCGGGACTAATGAAAAACTGTTTTTT. Translating it yields CASSLDRGVGTNEKLFF.